This entry is about one T cell receptor (beta chain). This clonotype was detected many times. Its antigen remains unidentified. No clone much larger than this one lies a single base away; base qualities are absent. This specimen belongs to a study of T cells in Graves' hyperthyroidism and ophthalmopathy (dated by TCRdb to the late 2010s). A note on the overall study: Peripheral blood was sampled at the time of initial diagnosis, prior to any treatment. According to the paper, TCR Vbeta CDR3 sequencing was carried out on about 140 peripheral blood samples, which came from under 50 ophthalmopathy, 70 to 80 hyperthyroidism and some 17 progressor patients. To identify TCR V-J signatures that set the groups apart, the researchers used a discovery cohort of 100 patients, made up of under 50 with Graves' ophthalmopathy and some 56 with stable Graves' hyperthyroidism. After blood sampling, hyperthyroidism patients were treated with methimazole at a starting dose of 30 mg daily, and ophthalmopathy patients were treated with high-dose intravenous methylprednisolone. In more than 5 Graves' hyperthyroidism patients, the study also compared T-cell repertoires from thyroid tissue with T-cell repertoires from blood. The 100 discovery patients were randomly split 7:3 into training and test sets. Prospective prediction of ophthalmopathy was tested in an independent validation cohort consisting of 18 hyperthyroidism patients and approximately 16 patients who later progressed to ophthalmopathy.

The TCR beta CDR3 regions were amplified from the RNA transcripts. The first round of RT-PCR for the TCR CDR3 was performed with the HTBI primer set and the Qiagen OneStep RT-PCR kit. Libraries were constructed in a second round of multiplex PCR, after which size selection and purification were performed. Paired-end sequencing of the libraries was performed with 100 bp reads on an Illumina HiSeq2000. The authors' pipeline ran thus. SOAPnuke was used to process the raw data, removing reads that contained adapters or uncalled bases, had a mean Phred below 15, or lacked an exact match to the constant primer or identifier. COPE v1.2.5 was used to merge the high-quality paired reads, and each unique nucleotide sequence was defined as a clonotype. Clonotypes were aligned to IMGT TRBV, TRBD and TRBJ reference segments using MiTCR v1.1. The analysis was restricted to V-J combinations with a frequency above 0.0001, which together covered just over 98% of the repertoires. A TCS score was defined as the ratio of F50 (clonal expansion) to E x V (chaos), with BLOSUM62-based TCRdist applied between CDR3 peptides within each V-J. Welch's t-statistics and random forest reduced fewer than 550 V-J features to roughly 13, which were used in a naive Bayes classifier (R e1071). TCRdb's own reprocessing of the public reads used fastp at Q25 and MiXCR and kept productive beta chains. Every entry covers one CDR3 protein and lists the most common genes and DNA from its rows. TCRdb, not the original authors, processed these V and J calls. Recorded for this sample are 480,000 or so distinct CDR3 sequences; roughly an eighth of them occurred a single time. The biggest ten clones account for about 17% of the sample.

What the study reported, not specific to this receptor: Sample size was not statistically predetermined, and investigators were not blinded to group allocation. In validation, progression to ophthalmopathy was predicted by the model with 70.59% sensitivity and around 75% specificity, a median of around 5.9 months before onset. Blood samples also contained most of the expanded thyroid clonotypes (frequency above 0.001), which suggests that blood repertoires may reflect thyroid immune responses. A 13 V-J signature model separated ophthalmopathy from stable hyperthyroidism, with just over 85% sensitivity and about 81% specificity in cross-validation and 80%/75% in testing.

Trimming takes 5 bases from V and 5 bases from J, and the germline ends sit 3 bases apart. The CDR3 goes from the cysteine to the phenylalanine over 11 residues. The DNA shown is the 33-base CDR3, in frame from base 1. Per the germline V gene, MNHNS is the CDR1 and SASEGT is the CDR2. Graves' hyperthyroidism was defined as stable when no progression to ophthalmopathy occurred over 18 months of follow-up. Hyperthyroidism patients were newly diagnosed, with disease duration under 2 months, and aged 18 to 65 years. Exclusion was applied to patients with uncontrolled infections, other autoimmune diseases, pregnancy or lactation. Diagnoses were based on clinical symptoms, serum thyroxine and TRAb, thyroid ultrasound and orbital computed tomography. PBMCs were separated from under 11 ml of fresh peripheral blood using Ficoll-Paque density gradient centrifugation. Trizol reagent was used to extract total RNA, and RNA quality was then checked on an Agilent 2100 Bioanalyzer.

The rearrangement combines TRBV6-1 with TRBJ1-4; no D gene call is confident. This receptor was identified in a young woman with Graves' hyperthyroidism. The source material was blood. The DNA is TGTGCCAGCAGTCAAAATGAAAAACTGTTTTTT. This gives the protein CASSQNEKLFF.